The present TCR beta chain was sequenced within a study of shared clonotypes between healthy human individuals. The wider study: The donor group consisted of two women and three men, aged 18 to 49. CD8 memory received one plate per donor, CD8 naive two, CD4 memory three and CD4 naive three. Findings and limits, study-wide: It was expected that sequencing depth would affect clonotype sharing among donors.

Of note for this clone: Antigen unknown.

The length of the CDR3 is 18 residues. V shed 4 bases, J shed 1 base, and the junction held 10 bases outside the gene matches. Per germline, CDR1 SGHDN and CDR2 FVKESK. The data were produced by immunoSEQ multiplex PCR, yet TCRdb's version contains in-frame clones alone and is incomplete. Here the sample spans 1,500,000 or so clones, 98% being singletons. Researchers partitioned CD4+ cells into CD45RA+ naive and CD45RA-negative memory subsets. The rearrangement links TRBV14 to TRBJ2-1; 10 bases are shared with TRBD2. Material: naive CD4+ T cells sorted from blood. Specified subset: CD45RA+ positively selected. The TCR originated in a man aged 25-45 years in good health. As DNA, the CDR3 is TGTGCCAGCAGCCTCCTAGCGGGAGTGAGATTATCCTACAATGAGCAGTTCTTC. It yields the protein CASSLLAGVRLSYNEQFF.